This T cell receptor (beta chain) was retrieved from a study of response to subunit inactivated influenza vaccine. Findings and limits, study-wide: The authors suggested that every seasonal influenza vaccination recruits few new T cells.

This CDR3 has 13 residues. Germline V gives CDR1 DFQATT, CDR2 SNEGSKA (reference sequence). V gave up 6 bases and J gave up 5 bases; unmatched junction bases: 8. MiXCR, run by TCRdb on the RT-PCR reads, gives a single entry per CDR3 protein. Here the sample spans 490,000 or so distinct CDR3 sequences, approximately 7.7% being singletons. This clonotype showed up just a few times. What it recognizes is unknown. The chain has TRBV20-1 and TRBJ2-5; 8 bases are shared with TRBD1. The specimen comprised PBMCs from blood, sampled around 25 months after vaccination. This receptor was obtained from a man in his fifties or sixties who received an inactivated influenza vaccine. In nucleotides, the CDR3 is TGCAGTGCCTCGACAGGGGTGAAGGAGACCCAGTACTTC. Translating it yields CSASTGVKETQYF.